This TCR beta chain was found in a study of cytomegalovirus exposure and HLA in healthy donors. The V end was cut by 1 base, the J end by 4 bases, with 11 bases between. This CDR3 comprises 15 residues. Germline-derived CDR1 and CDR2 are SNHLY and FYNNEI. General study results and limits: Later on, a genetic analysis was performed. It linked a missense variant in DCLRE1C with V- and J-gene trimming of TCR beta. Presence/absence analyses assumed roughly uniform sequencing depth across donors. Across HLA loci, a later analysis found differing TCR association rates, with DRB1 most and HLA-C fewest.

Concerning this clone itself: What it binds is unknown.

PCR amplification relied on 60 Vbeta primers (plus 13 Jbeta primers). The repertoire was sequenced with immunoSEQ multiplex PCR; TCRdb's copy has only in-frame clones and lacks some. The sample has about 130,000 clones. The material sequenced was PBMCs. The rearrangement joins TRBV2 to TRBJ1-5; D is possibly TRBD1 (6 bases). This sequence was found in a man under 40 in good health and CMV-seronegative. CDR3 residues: CASSEDRETNQPQHF. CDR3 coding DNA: TGTGCCAGCAGTGAAGACAGGGAAACTAATCAGCCCCAGCATTTT.